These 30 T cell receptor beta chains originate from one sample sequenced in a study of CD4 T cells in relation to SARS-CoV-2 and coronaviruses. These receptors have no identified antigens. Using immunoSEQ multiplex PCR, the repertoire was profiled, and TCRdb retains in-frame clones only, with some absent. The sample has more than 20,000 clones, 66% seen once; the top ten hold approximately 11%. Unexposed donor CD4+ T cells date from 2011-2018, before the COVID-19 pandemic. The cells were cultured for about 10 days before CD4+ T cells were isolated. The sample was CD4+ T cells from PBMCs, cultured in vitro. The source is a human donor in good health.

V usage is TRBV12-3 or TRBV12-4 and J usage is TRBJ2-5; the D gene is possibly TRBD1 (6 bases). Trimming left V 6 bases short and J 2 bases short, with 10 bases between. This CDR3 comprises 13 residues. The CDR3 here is CASRTGKQETQYF. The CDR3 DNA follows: TGTGCCAGCAGGACAGGCAAGCAAGAGACCCAGTACTTC.

The CDR3: CASSPSGGHQPQHF. The CDR3 DNA follows: TGTGCCAGCTCACCAAGCGGGGGCCATCAGCCCCAGCATTTT. This rearrangement joins TRBV18 to TRBJ1-5; maybe TRBD1 (6 bases). This CDR3 is built from 14 residues. V lost 2 bases and J lost 5, with 10 bases in between. CDR1 is KGHSH and CDR2 is LQKENI in the germline V gene.

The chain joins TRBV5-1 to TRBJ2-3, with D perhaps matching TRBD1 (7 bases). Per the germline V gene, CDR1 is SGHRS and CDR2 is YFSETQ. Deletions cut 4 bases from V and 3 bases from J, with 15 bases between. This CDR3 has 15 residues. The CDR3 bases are TGCGCCAGCAGCCCTATACAGGGGAGGACAGATACGCAGTATTTT. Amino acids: CASSPIQGRTDTQYF.

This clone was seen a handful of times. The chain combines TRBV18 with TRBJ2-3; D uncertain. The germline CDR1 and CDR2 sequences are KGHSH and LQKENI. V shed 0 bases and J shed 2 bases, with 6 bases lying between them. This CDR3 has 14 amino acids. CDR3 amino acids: CASSPPGLTDTQYF. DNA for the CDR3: TGTGCCAGCTCACCACCGGGCCTCACAGATACGCAGTATTTT.

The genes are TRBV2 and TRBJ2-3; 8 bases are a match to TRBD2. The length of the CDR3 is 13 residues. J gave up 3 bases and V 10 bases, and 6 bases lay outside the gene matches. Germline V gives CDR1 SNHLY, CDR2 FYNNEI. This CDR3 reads CATSGLATDTQYF. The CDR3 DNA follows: TGTGCCACTAGCGGGCTAGCGACAGATACGCAGTATTTT.

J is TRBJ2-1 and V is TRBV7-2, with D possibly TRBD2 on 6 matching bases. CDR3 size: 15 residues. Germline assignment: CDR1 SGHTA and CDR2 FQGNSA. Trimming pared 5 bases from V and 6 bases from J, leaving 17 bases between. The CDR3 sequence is CASSTQPGRTNEQFF. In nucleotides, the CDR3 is TGTGCCAGCAGCACTCAACCCGGGAGAACCAATGAGCAGTTCTTC.

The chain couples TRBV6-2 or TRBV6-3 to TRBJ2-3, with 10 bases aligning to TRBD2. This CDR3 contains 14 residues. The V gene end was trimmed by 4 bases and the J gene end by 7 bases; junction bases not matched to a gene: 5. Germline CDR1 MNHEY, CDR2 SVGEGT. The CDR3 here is CASSSSGGGNTQYF. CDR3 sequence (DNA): TGTGCCAGCAGTTCCAGCGGGGGGGGAAATACGCAGTATTTT.

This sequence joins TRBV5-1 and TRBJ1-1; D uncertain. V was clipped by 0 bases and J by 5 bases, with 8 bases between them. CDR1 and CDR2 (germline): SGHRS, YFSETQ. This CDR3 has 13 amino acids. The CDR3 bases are TGCGCCAGCAGCTTGGCACCCTGGACTGAAGCTTTCTTT. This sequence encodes CASSLAPWTEAFF.

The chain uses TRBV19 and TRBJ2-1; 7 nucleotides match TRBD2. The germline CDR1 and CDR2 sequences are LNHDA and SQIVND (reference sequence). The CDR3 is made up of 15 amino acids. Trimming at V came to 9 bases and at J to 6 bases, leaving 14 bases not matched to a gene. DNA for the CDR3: TGTGCCAGCGTCGATCTGGCGGGAGCGGTCAATGAGCAGTTCTTC. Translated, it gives CASVDLAGAVNEQFF.

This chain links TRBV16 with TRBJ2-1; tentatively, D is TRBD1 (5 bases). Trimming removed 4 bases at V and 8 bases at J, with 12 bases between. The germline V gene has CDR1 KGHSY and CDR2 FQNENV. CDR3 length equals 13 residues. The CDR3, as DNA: TGTGCCAGCAGCCCCCACAGGATCCATGAGCAGTTCTTC. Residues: CASSPHRIHEQFF.

The CDR3 sequence is CASLRVHYEQYF. Written as DNA, the CDR3 is TGTGCCAGCCTGCGGGTTCACTACGAGCAGTACTTC. The chain has TRBV12-3 or TRBV12-4 and TRBJ2-7; tentative D call: TRBD2 (5 bases). The CDR3 is made up of 12 amino acids. With 8 bases removed from V and 3 bases from J, the gap between germline ends came to 11 bases.

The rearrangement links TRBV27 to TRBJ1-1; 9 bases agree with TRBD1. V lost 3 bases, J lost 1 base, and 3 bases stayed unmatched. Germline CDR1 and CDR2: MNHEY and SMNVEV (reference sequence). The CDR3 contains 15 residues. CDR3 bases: TGTGCCAGCAGTTTTTGGGGACAGGGGAACACTGAAGCTTTCTTT. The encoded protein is CASSFWGQGNTEAFF.

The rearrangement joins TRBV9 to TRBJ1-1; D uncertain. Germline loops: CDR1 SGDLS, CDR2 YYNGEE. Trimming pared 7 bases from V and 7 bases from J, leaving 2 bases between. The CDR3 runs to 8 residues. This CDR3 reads CASDEAFF. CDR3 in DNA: TGTGCCAGCGATGAAGCTTTCTTT.

This CDR3 reads CASSLKQGTSAKEQFF. The CDR3 DNA is TGTGCCAGCAGTCTTAAACAGGGGACTAGCGCAAAGGAGCAGTTCTTC. This chain uses TRBV27 with TRBJ2-1, with 10 bases identical to TRBD2. With V trimmed by 5 bases and J by 10 bases, 14 bases remained unmatched. Germline V gives CDR1 MNHEY, CDR2 SMNVEV (reference sequence). This CDR3 is 16 amino acids long.

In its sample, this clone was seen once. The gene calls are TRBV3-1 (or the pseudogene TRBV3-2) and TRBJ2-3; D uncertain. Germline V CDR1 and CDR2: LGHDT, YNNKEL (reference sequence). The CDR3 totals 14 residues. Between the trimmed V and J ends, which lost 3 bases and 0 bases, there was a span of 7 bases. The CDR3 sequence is CASSQTSSTDTQYF. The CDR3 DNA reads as TGTGCCAGCAGCCAGACAAGTAGCACAGATACGCAGTATTTT.

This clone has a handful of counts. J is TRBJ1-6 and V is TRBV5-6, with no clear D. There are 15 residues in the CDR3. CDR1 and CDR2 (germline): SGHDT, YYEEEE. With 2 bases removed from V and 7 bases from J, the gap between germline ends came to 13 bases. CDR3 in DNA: TGTGCCAGCAGCTTTACGCACGGGGAAAATTCACCCCTCCACTTT. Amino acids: CASSFTHGENSPLHF.

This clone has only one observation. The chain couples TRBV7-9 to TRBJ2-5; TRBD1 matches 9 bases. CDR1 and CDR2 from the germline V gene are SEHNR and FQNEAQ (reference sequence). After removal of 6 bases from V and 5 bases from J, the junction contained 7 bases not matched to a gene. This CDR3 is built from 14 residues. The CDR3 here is CASRTGTGTETQYF. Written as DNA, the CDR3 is TGTGCCAGCAGGACCGGGACAGGGACGGAGACCCAGTACTTC. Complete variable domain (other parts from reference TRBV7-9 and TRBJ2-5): DTGVSQNPRHKITKRGQNVTFRCDPISEHNRLYWYRQTLGQGPEFLTYFQNEAQLEKSRLLSDRFSAERPKGSFSTLEIQRTEQGDSAMYLCASRTGTGTETQYFGPGTRLLVL.

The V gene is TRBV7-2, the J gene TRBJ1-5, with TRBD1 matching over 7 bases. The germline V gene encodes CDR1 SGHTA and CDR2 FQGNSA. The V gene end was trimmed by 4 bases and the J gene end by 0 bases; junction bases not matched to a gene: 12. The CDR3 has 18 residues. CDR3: CASSSPQGGRNSNQPQHF. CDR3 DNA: TGTGCCAGCAGCTCCCCCCAGGGGGGCAGGAATAGCAATCAGCCCCAGCATTTT. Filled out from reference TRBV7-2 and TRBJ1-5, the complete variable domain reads GAGVSQSPSNKVTEKGKDVELRCDPISGHTALYWYRQSLGQGLEFLIYFQGNSAPDKSGLPSDRFSAERTGGSVSTLTIQRTQQEDSAVYLCASSSPQGGRNSNQPQHFGDGTRLSIL.

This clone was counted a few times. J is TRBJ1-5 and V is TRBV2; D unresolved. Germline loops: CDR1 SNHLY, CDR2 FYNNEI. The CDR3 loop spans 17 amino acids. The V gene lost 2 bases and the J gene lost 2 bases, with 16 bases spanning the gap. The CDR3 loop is CASSESLGYWGNQPQHF. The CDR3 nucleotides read TGTGCCAGCAGTGAAAGTCTCGGGTATTGGGGCAATCAGCCCCAGCATTTT. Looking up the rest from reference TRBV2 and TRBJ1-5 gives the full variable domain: EPEVTQTPSHQVTQMGQEVILRCVPISNHLYFYWYRQILGQKVEFLVSFYNNEISEKSEIFDDQFSVERPDGSNFTLKIRSTKLEDSAMYFCASSESLGYWGNQPQHFGDGTRLSIL.

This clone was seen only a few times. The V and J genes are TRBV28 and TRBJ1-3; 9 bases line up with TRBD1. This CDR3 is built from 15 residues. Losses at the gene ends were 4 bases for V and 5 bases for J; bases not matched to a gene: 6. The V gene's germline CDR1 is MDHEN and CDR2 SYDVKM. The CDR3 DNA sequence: TGTGCCAGCAGTTCAACAGGGGGCGGGCGAAACACCATATATTTT. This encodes CASSSTGGGRNTIYF.

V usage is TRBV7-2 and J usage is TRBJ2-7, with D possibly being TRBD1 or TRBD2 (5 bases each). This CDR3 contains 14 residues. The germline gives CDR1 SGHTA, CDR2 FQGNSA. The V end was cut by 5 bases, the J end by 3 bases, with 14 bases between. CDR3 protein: CASSPDGAGYEQYF. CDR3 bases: TGTGCCAGCAGCCCTGACGGGGCGGGCTACGAGCAGTACTTC.

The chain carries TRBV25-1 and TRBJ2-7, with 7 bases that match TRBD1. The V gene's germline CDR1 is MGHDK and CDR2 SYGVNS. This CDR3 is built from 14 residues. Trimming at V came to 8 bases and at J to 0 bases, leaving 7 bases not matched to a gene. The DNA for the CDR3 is TGTGCCAGCCAGGGACAGAGGAGCTCCTACGAGCAGTACTTC. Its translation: CASQGQRSSYEQYF.

The CDR3 nucleotides are TGCGCCAGCAGCTTGGCCGTCCGCACCGGCACTGAAGCTTTCTTT. This encodes CASSLAVRTGTEAFF. The V gene is TRBV5-1, the J gene TRBJ1-1; D call uncertain. The germline V gene has CDR1 SGHRS and CDR2 YFSETQ. Trimming cost V 0 bases and J 4 bases, with 13 bases left between them. The CDR3 covers 15 residues.

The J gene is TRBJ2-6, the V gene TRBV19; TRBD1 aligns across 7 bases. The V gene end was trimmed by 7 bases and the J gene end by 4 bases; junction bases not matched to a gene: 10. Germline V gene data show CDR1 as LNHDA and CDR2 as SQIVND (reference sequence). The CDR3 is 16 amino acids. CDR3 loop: CASTDRDSSGANVLTF. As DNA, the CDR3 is TGTGCCAGTACCGATAGGGACAGTTCGGGGGCCAACGTCCTGACTTTC.

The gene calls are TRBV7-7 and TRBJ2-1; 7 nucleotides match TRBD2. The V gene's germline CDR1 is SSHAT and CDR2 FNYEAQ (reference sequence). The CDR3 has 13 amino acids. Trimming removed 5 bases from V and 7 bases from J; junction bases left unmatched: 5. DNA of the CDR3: TGTGCCAGCAGCACCGGACTAGGAAATGAGCAGTTCTTC. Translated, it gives CASSTGLGNEQFF. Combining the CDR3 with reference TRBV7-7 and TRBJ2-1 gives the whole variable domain GAGVSQSPRYKVTKRGQDVTLRCDPISSHATLYWYQQALGQGPEFLTYFNYEAQPDKSGLPSDRFSAERPEGSISTLTIQRTEQRDSAMYRCASSTGLGNEQFFGPGTRLTVL.

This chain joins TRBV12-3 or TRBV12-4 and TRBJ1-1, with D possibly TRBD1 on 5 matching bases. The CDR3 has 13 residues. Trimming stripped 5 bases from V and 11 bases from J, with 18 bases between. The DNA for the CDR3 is TGTGCCAGCAGTAAATCAGAGGGGTGGGTGGCTTTCTTT. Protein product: CASSKSEGWVAFF.

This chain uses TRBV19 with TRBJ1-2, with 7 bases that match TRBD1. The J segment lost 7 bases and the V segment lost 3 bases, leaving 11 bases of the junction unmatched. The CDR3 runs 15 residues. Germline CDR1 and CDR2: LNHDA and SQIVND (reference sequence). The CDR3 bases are TGTGCCAGTAGTATTAAGGCGCAGGGGGTATCTGGCTACACCTTC. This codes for CASSIKAQGVSGYTF.

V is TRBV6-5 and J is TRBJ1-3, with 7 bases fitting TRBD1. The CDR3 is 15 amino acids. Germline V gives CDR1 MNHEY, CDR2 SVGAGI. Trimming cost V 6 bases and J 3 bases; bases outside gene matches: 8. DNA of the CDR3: TGTGCCAGCAGCCCAGGGCGGACAGGTGGAAACACCATATATTTT. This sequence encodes CASSPGRTGGNTIYF.

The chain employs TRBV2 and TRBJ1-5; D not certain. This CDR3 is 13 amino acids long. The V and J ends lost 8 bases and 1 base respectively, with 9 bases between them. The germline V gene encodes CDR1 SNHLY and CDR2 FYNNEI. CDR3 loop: CASRRVSNQPQHF. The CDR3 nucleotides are TGTGCCAGCCGGAGGGTGAGCAATCAGCCCCAGCATTTT. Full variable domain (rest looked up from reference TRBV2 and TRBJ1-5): EPEVTQTPSHQVTQMGQEVILRCVPISNHLYFYWYRQILGQKVEFLVSFYNNEISEKSEIFDDQFSVERPDGSNFTLKIRSTKLEDSAMYFCASRRVSNQPQHFGDGTRLSIL.

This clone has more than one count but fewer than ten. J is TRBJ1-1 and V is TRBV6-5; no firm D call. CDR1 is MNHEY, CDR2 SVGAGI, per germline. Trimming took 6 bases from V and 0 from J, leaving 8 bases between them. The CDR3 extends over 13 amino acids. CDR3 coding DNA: TGTGCCAGCAGCCCCACAGTGAACACTGAAGCTTTCTTT. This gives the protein CASSPTVNTEAFF.